This paragraph covers one TCR beta chain sequence. This clone's antigen is unknown. Base qualities were left out, and no much larger clone turns up one base away. The time point label for this specimen denotes: week 3, after first cycle of checkpoint inhibitor. Blood samples were collected before treatment (T0) and at week 3 (W3), after the first cycle of checkpoint blockade. Except for a couple of patients with rapid clinical progression, response was assessed 12 weeks after the first infusion by RECIST 1.1; disease control meant complete response, partial response or stable disease. Patients were excluded for prior systemic cancer treatment, concomitant immunosuppressant therapy or synchronous other active malignancies. Sorted CD8+ memory and naive T cell subsets were sequenced at T0 and W3 from six patients, of whom three were progressing and three had disease control. Lymphoprep and SepMate tubes were used to isolate PBMC from blood, and red cell lysis was then performed. QIAamp DNA Blood Mini kits were used to extract DNA from PBMC and from sorted T cell subsets. CD8+ T cell subsets were sorted live on a FACSAria III cytometer and then frozen prior to DNA extraction. For flow cytometry, fresh PBMC were kept at 4 degrees C in PBS with around 2% fetal bovine serum and analyzed within 25 hours.

The sample belongs to a study of blood T cell dynamics during melanoma immunotherapy (dated by TCRdb to the early 2020s). The study in broad terms: Patients had metastatic melanoma and received first-line pembrolizumab or nivolumab plus ipilimumab as standard of care in the United Kingdom. Peripheral T cell receptor repertoires of metastatic melanoma patients were profiled before and after one cycle of checkpoint inhibitor therapy to find early correlates of response. The training cohort consisted of consecutive patients, while an additional independent group of patients from the same centre was pooled to form an external validation set.

Results and caveats for the whole study, not just this receptor: Among sorted CD8+ subsets, the highest similarity to cfDNA CDR3 sequences and the highest clonality were observed in TIE cells, which was suggestive of active turnover with convergence on dominant clones. The study was unable to establish whether the T cell clones driving the repertoire changes were melanoma-specific or instead reflected general immune activation. The relatively small sample size was acknowledged as something that could potentially limit how far the results can be generalized.

The CDR1 and CDR2 encoded by the germline V gene (reference sequence) are LNHDA and SQIVND. V is reduced by 9 bases and J by 6 bases, leaving a spacing of 11 bases between them. Its CDR3 holds 12 amino acids, cysteine through phenylalanine. The sequence is cut down to CDR3 DNA, 36 bases in frame from base 1. For each sorted CD8+ T cell subset, the entire amount of extracted DNA went into the assay. TCR beta CDR3 sequences were amplified from genomic DNA with the immunoSEQ TCRb Assay kit following manufacturer instructions. The KAPA Library Quantification Kit for Illumina platforms was used to quantify pooled libraries by qPCR. Sequencing of the pooled libraries was done on an Illumina NextSeq 500, with clustering at 0.6-1.1 pM. The paper's processing steps were these. TCR data were analyzed with immunoSEQ ANALYZER and the R LymphoSeq package. A rearrangement efficiency score was calculated as productive divided by the sum of productive and non-productive CDR3 sequences. Clonality was measured with the Gini coefficient and diversity with the Renyi index at alpha=1, and both measures were compared pairwise between timepoints within each patient. In LymphoSeq, clonal relatedness was computed using an edit distance of 3, and repertoire similarity was computed using the Bhattacharyya coefficient. To classify response, a linear discriminant analysis based on week-3 changes in clonality and diversity was built using the R MASS and caret packages. The source is immuneACCESS, and TCRdb retained only in-frame sequences with V and J called. Part of the clones is not carried over; for the studies checked, unresolved V genes explain less than half of this, and the remainder is unexplained. D and trimming were read from the DNA, whereas the V and J calls and clone size are those reported in that table. In this sample the table shows more than 10,000 clones, around 90% of which occur a single time. Over 0.15% of the sample is held by the ten biggest clonotypes.

The chain couples TRBV19 to TRBJ1-4; the D gene is perhaps TRBD1, from 5 matching bases. This receptor was identified in a human donor with melanoma. The sample consisted of effector memory CD8+ T cells from blood, taken from a patient treated with checkpoint blockade. The sequence in DNA is TGTGCCAGCACAGGTGGTTATGAAAAACTGTTTTTT. The encoded protein is CASTGGYEKLFF.